These 3 T cell receptor beta chains were sequenced from one sample in a study of beta chain features in type 1 diabetes. The authors reverse transcribed all of the isolated RNA, so sequencing captured expressed TCRB transcripts. Sequencing was performed with immunoSEQ multiplex PCR; in TCRdb, only in-frame clones are kept and a portion is missing. The data contain some 700,000 clones, over 10% of them singletons. Antigens for these TCRs are unknown. The study, taken as a whole, reports: Shortening that was moderate but significant affected the TCRB CDR3s of Type 1 diabetes patients in all four CD4+ subsets.

The sequenced sample consisted of naive CD4+ T cells from blood. These receptor sequences come from a man aged 18-30 years with type 1 diabetes.

This clone was picked up a small number of times. The gene calls are TRBV6-1 and TRBJ1-1, with no clear D. This CDR3 region has 17 residues. V shed 4 bases and J shed 5 bases, with 23 bases lying between them. Germline V gene data show CDR1 as MNHNS and CDR2 as SASEGT. The CDR3 sequence: CASSAPTNRASGTEAFF. For the CDR3, the DNA is TGTGCCAGCAGTGCTCCTACTAACCGGGCCTCGGGGACTGAAGCTTTCTTT.

The chain employs TRBV9 and TRBJ2-3, with 7 bases fitting TRBD1. The CDR3 runs to 15 residues. CDR1 SGDLS and CDR2 YYNGEE come from the germline V gene. V lost 4 bases, J lost 6 bases, and 11 bases stayed unmatched. The CDR3 spells CASSPGQWTLDTQYF. The CDR3 DNA follows: TGTGCCAGCAGCCCGGGACAGTGGACTTTGGATACGCAGTATTTT. The variable domain in full, with the rest retrieved from reference TRBV9 and TRBJ2-3, is DSGVTQTPKHLITATGQRVTLRCSPRSGDLSVYWYQQSLDQGLQFLIQYYNGEERAKGNILERFSAQQFPDLHSELNLSSLELGDSALYFCASSPGQWTLDTQYFGPGTRLTVL.

The rearrangement links TRBV6-5 to TRBJ2-5; TRBD2 aligns across 11 bases. The J segment lost 3 bases and the V segment lost 5 bases, leaving 5 bases of the junction unmatched. From germline, CDR1 is MNHEY and CDR2 SVGAGI. There are 15 residues in the CDR3. This chain's CDR3 is CASSALAGGEETQYF. As DNA, the CDR3 is TGTGCCAGCAGTGCCCTAGCGGGGGGCGAAGAGACCCAGTACTTC.